The following is a T cell receptor (beta chain) sequence with its context. For the second PCR, which ran for about 6 to 11 cycles, a sample-barcoded 5' primer and a J-beta primer mix were used. Every sample gave at least 2.5 million paired-end reads containing CDR3. From the 5' RACE reads, TCRdb called clonotypes with MiXCR, one entry per CDR3 protein. The sample records around 1,900,000 distinct CDR3 sequences, about two fifths being singletons. CDR3 length equals 14 residues. Trimming left V 7 bases short and J 5 bases short, with 16 bases between. Germline values: CDR1 SGHRS, CDR2 YFSETQ. For every donor, a draw yielded ten milliliters of peripheral blood. The sample is drawn from a study of blood T cells in healthy people across ages. Overall study context: About one barcoded beta molecule was captured per two T cells (by template switching).

V and J are TRBV5-1 and TRBJ2-1, with D hard to call. This TCR was sampled from a human donor in good health. The sequencing input was blood. The CDR3 DNA reads TGCGCCAGCCGGATGGTGACCACGAACAATGAGCAGTTCTTC. Translated, it gives CASRMVTTNNEQFF.